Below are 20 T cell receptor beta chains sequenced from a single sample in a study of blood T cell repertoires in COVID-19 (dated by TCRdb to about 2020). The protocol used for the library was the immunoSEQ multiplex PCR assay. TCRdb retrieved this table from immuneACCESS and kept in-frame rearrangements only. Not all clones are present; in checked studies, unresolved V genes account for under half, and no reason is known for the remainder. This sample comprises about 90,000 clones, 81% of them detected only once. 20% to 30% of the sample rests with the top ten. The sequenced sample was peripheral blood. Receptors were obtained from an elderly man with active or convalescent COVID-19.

DNA for the CDR3: TGTGCCAGCAGTTTACCGCTAGCGGGGGGTACCTACGAGCAGTACTTC. Translation gives CASSLPLAGGTYEQYF. The rearrangement links TRBV28 to TRBJ2-7; TRBD2 matches at 11 bases. The V segment lost 2 bases and the J segment 2 bases; nucleotides outside the gene matches: 5. This CDR3 is 16 amino acids long. Germline V gene lookup returns CDR1 MDHEN and CDR2 SYDVKM.

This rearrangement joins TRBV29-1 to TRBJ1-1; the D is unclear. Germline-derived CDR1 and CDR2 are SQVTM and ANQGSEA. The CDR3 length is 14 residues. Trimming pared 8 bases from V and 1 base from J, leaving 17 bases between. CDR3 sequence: CSPTLTGGNTEAFF. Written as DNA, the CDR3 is TGCAGCCCTACCCTAACGGGTGGGAACACTGAAGCTTTCTTT.

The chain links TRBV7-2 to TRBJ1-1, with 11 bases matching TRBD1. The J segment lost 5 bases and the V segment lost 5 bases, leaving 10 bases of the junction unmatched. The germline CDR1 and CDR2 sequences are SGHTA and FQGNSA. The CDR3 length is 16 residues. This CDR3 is CASSPRGQGAGTEAFF. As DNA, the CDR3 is TGTGCCAGCAGCCCCCGCGGACAGGGGGCAGGTACTGAAGCTTTCTTT.

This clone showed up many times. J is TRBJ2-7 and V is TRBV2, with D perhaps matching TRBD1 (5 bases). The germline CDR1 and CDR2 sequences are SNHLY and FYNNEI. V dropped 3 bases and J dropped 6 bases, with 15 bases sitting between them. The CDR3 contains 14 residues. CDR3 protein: CASSDETVSSEQYF. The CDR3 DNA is TGTGCCAGCAGTGACGAGACAGTTTCTTCCGAGCAGTACTTC.

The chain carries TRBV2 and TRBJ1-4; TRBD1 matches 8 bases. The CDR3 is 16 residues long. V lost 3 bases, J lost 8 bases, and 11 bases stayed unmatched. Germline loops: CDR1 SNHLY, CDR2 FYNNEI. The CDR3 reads CASSELGTGVGEKLFF. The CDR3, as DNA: TGTGCCAGCAGTGAGTTGGGGACAGGTGTGGGAGAAAAACTGTTTTTT.

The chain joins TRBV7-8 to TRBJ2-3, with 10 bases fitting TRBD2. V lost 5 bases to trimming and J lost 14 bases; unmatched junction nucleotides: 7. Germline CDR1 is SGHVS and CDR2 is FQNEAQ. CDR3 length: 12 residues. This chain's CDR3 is CASSPSGGAGYF. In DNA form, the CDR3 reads TGTGCCAGCAGCCCCAGCGGGGGGGCTGGGTATTTT.

This CDR3 is CASSLRGGTQINYGYTF. The CDR3 DNA reads TGTGCCAGCAGTCTAAGGGGAGGGACCCAAATTAACTATGGCTACACCTTC. This rearrangement joins TRBV28 to TRBJ1-2; D is possibly TRBD1 (5 bases). V shed 5 bases and J shed 1 base, with 20 bases lying between them. CDR1 is MDHEN and CDR2 is SYDVKM in the germline V gene. There are 17 residues in the CDR3.

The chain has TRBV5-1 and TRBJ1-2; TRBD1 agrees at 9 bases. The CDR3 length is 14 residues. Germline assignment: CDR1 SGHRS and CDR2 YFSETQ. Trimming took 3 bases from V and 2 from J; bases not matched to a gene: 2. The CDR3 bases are TGCGCCAGCAGCTCCGGGACAGGGAACTATGGCTACACCTTC. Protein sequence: CASSSGTGNYGYTF.

In DNA form, the CDR3 reads TGTGCCACCAGCAGAGAAAGAGGCAGAGAAGAGCCCCAGCATTTT. It specifies CATSRERGREEPQHF. The chain combines TRBV15 with TRBJ1-5, with D unclear. Germline V gene lookup returns CDR1 LNHNV and CDR2 YYDKDF (reference sequence). This CDR3 comprises 15 residues. Trimming left V 0 bases short and J 8 bases short, with 14 bases between. The whole variable domain, filled in from reference TRBV15 and TRBJ1-5, reads DAMVIQNPRYQVTQFGKPVTLSCSQTLNHNVMYWYQQKSSQAPKLLFHYYDKDFNNEADTPDNFQSRRPNTSFCFLDIRSPGLGDTAMYLCATSRERGREEPQHFGDGTRLSIL.

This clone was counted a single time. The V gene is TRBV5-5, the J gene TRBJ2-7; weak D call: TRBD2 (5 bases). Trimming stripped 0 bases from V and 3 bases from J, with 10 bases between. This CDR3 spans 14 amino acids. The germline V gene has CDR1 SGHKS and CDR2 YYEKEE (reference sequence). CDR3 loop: CASSLVVSVYEQYF. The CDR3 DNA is TGTGCCAGCAGCTTGGTTGTTAGCGTCTACGAGCAGTACTTC.

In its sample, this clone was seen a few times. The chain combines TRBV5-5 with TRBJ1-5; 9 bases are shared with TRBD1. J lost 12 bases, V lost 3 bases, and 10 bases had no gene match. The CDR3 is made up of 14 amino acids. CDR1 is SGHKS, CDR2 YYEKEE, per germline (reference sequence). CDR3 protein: CASSSQGAQALQHF. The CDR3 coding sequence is TGTGCCAGCAGCTCACAGGGGGCCCAAGCCCTCCAGCATTTT.

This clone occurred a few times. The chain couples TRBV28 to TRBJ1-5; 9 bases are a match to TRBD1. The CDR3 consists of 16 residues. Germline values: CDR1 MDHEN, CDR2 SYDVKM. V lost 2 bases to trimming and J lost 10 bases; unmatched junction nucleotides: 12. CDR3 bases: TGTGCCAGCAGTTTAGGACAGGGGAATGTTTATCTACCCCAGCATTTT. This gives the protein CASSLGQGNVYLPQHF.

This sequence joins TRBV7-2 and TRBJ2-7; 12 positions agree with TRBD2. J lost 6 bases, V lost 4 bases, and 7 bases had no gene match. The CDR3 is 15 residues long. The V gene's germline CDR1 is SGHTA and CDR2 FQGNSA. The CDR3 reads CASSWALAGGLEQYF. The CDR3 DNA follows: TGTGCCAGCAGCTGGGCACTAGCGGGGGGACTCGAGCAGTACTTC.

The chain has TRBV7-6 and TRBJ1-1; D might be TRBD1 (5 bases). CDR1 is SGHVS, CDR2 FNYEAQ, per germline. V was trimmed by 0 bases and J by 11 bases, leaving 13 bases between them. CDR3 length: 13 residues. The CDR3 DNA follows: TGTGCCAGCAGCTTAGCGGAAGGGGTTGGGGCTTTCTTT. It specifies CASSLAEGVGAFF.

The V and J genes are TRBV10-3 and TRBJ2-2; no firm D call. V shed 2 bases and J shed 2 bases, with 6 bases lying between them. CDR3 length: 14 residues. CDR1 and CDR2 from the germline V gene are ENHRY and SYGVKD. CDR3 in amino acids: CAISETANTGELFF. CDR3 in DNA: TGTGCCATCAGTGAGACAGCAAACACCGGGGAGCTGTTTTTT.

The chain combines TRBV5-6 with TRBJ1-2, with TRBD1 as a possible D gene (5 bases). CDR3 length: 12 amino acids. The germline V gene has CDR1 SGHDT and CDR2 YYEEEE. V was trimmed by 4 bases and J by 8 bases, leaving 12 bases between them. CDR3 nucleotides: TGTGCCAGCAGCGCAGGGTTTGGGGGCTACACCTTC. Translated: CASSAGFGGYTF.

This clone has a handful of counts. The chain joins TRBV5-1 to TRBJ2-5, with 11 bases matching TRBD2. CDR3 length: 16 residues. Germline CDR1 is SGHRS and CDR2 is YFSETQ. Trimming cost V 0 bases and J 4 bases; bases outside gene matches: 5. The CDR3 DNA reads TGCGCCAGCAGCTTGGTCCTAGCGGGGGGTTCAGAGACCCAGTACTTC. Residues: CASSLVLAGGSETQYF. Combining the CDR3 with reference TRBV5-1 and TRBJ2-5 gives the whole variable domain KAGVTQTPRYLIKTRGQQVTLSCSPISGHRSVSWYQQTPGQGLQFLFEYFSETQRNKGNFPGRFSGRQFSNSRSEMNVSTLELGDSALYLCASSLVLAGGSETQYFGPGTRLLVL.

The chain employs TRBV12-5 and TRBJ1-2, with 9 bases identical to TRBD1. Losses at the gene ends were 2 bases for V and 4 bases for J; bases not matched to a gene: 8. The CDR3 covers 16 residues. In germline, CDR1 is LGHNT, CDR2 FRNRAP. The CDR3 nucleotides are TGTGCTAGTGGTTTGTCAACCGGGACAGGGACCTATGGCTACACCTTC. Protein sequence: CASGLSTGTGTYGYTF.

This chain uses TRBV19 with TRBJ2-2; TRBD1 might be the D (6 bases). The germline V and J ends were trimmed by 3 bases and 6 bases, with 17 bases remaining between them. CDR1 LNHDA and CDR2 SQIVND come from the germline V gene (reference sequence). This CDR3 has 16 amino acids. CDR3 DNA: TGTGCCAGTAGTATCCCGTGGACAGTTTTTGCCGGGGAGCTGTTTTTT. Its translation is CASSIPWTVFAGELFF.

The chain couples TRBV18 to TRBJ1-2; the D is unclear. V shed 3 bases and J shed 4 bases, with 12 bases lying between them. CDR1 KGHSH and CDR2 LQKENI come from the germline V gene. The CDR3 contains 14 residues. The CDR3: CASSPEGYPYGYTF. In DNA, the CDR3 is TGTGCCAGCTCACCTGAGGGATACCCCTATGGCTACACCTTC. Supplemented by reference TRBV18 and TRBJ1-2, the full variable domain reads NAGVMQNPRHLVRRRGQEARLRCSPMKGHSHVYWYRQLPEEGLKFMVYLQKENIIDESGMPKERFSAEFPKEGPSILRIQQVVRGDSAAYFCASSPEGYPYGYTFGSGTRLTVV.